The 11 T cell receptor beta chains below were found in one sample sequenced in a study of cytomegalovirus exposure and HLA in healthy donors. Vbeta (60) and Jbeta (13) primers were used in the PCR. Assay: immunoSEQ multiplex PCR; the TCRdb copy retains only in-frame clones and omits some. This sample has fewer than 150,000 clones, with roughly 78% found just once. Specimen: PBMCs. These receptors were taken from a man in his forties or fifties in good health and CMV-seropositive.

J is TRBJ2-1 and V is TRBV15, with D possibly TRBD2 on 5 matching bases. The germline CDR1 and CDR2 sequences are LNHNV and YYDKDF (reference sequence). V was pared by 9 bases and J by 7 bases, with 16 bases between. The CDR3 runs 13 residues. CDR3 nucleotide sequence: TGTGCCACGGGGAGAGCGTTTTTGAATGAGCAGTTCTTC. Protein: CATGRAFLNEQFF.

This sequence joins TRBV7-5 and TRBJ2-3; the table's D gene call, TRBD2, was not cross checked with the DNA. TRBV7-5 is a recognized pseudogene. The CDR3 extends over 15 amino acids. This CDR3 reads CVRATSGRPEDTQYF. CDR3 DNA: TGTGTCAGAGCCACTAGCGGGAGGCCTGAGGATACGCAGTATTTT.

The chain recombines TRBV7-9 with TRBJ1-1; 8 bases match TRBD1. This CDR3 comprises 16 residues. J was trimmed by 1 base and V by 6 bases; bases with no gene match: 10. CDR1 SEHNR and CDR2 FQNEAQ come from the germline V gene (reference sequence). The CDR3 DNA reads TGTGCCAGCAGTTCAGGACAGGGTACTTCGAACACTGAAGCTTTCTTT. It specifies CASSSGQGTSNTEAFF. The variable domain in full, completed from reference TRBV7-9 and TRBJ1-1, reads DTGVSQNPRHKITKRGQNVTFRCDPISEHNRLYWYRQTLGQGPEFLTYFQNEAQLEKSRLLSDRFSAERPKGSFSTLEIQRTEQGDSAMYLCASSSGQGTSNTEAFFGQGTRLTVV.

J is TRBJ2-7 and V is TRBV25-1, with 8 bases that match TRBD1. Germline lookup yields CDR1 MGHDK and CDR2 SYGVNS. V shed 8 bases and J 3 bases; nucleotides not matched to a gene: 12. This CDR3 has 15 amino acids. CDR3: CASGGWTGRYYEQYF. Here the CDR3 DNA reads TGTGCCAGCGGTGGGTGGACAGGGCGTTACTACGAGCAGTACTTC.

V gene TRBV5-1 combines with J gene TRBJ2-1, with TRBD2 as a possible D gene (6 bases). The CDR3 contains 15 residues. The V end lost 4 bases, the J end lost 0 bases, and 11 bases lay between the germline ends. CDR1 and CDR2 from the germline V gene are SGHRS and YFSETQ. CDR3 in amino acids: CASSPSAGSYNEQFF. The CDR3 DNA is TGCGCCAGCAGCCCGTCAGCGGGCTCCTACAATGAGCAGTTCTTC.

This clone was found a few times. This chain joins TRBV27 and TRBJ2-3, with 9 bases matching TRBD1. Trimming removed 7 bases from V and 11 bases from J; junction bases left unmatched: 10. CDR1 is MNHEY, CDR2 SMNVEV, per germline (reference sequence). The CDR3 runs 13 residues. CDR3 coding DNA: TGTGCCAGCACTCCACAGGGGGCGGCGAGGCAGTATTTT. Translation gives CASTPQGAARQYF.

This rearrangement joins TRBV19 to TRBJ2-3; TRBD2 might be the D (5 bases). The CDR3 has 15 residues. Trimming took off 1 base at V and 6 bases at J, with 14 bases between the two ends. Germline loops: CDR1 LNHDA, CDR2 SQIVND (reference sequence). The CDR3 is CASSIGVAFRDTQYF. Here the CDR3 DNA reads TGTGCCAGTAGTATAGGGGTAGCGTTTCGGGATACGCAGTATTTT.

The gene calls are TRBV27 and TRBJ2-1, with 10 positions matching TRBD2. The CDR3 consists of 15 residues. V shed 6 bases, J shed 5 bases, and the junction held 7 bases outside the gene matches. CDR1 is MNHEY, CDR2 SMNVEV, per germline (reference sequence). The CDR3 loop reads CASRPAGGSDNEQFF. CDR3 nucleotides: TGTGCCAGCAGACCAGCGGGAGGGTCGGACAATGAGCAGTTCTTC.

This rearrangement joins TRBV2 to TRBJ1-1, with 8 bases matching TRBD1. CDR3 length: 14 residues. V was pared by 4 bases and J by 5 bases, with 6 bases of the junction left unmatched. CDR1 and CDR2 (germline): SNHLY, FYNNEI. CDR3 nucleotide sequence: TGTGCCAGCAGTGGAGGACAGGGAATAACTGAAGCTTTCTTT. This codes for CASSGGQGITEAFF.

Only a few counts were recorded for this clone. V is TRBV27 and J is TRBJ2-7; perhaps TRBD2 as D (5 bases). The CDR3 totals 15 residues. The V gene lost 3 bases and the J gene lost 3 bases, with 15 bases spanning the gap. CDR1 is MNHEY, CDR2 SMNVEV, per germline (reference sequence). Here the CDR3 reads CASSFSSDRFYEQYF. As DNA, the CDR3 is TGTGCCAGCAGTTTCAGTAGCGATCGATTCTACGAGCAGTACTTC.

CDR3 loop: CASSAGEGEQYF. The DNA of the CDR3 is TGTGCCAGCAGTGCTGGAGAGGGAGAGCAGTACTTC. This sequence joins TRBV11-2 and TRBJ2-7, with D possibly TRBD2 on 5 matching bases. Trimming pared 6 bases from V and 7 bases from J, leaving 13 bases between. The CDR3 consists of 12 residues. Germline lookup yields CDR1 SGHAT and CDR2 FQNNGV. The whole variable domain, filled in from reference TRBV11-2 and TRBJ2-7, reads EAGVAQSPRYKIIEKRQSVAFWCNPISGHATLYWYQQILGQGPKLLIQFQNNGVVDDSQLPKDRFSAERLKGVDSTLKIQPAKLEDSAVYLCASSAGEGEQYFGPGTRLTVT.